These 22 T cell receptor beta chains were all obtained from the same sample, sequenced in a study of regulatory T cells in long-lasting Graves disease. Researchers made TCR beta libraries by using iRepertoire HTBI primers and running Arm-PCR on CDR3 regions. In TCRdb, the multiplex PCR reads were re-called with MiXCR into one record per CDR3 protein. The sample has roughly 220,000 distinct CDR3 sequences, 18% seen once. The sample's time point: newly diagnosed GD, antithyroid drugs for less than 3 months. The TCR library was prepared using RNA isolated from PBMCs. The specimen comprised peripheral blood mononuclear cells (PBMCs), sampled at new diagnosis, from a patient treated with antithyroid drugs. The origin of the receptors is a female donor with Graves disease.

In this sample, this clonotype turned up a few times. One base away lies a much larger clone, so this may be a sequencing read error. The genes are TRBV9 and TRBJ2-1; 9 positions agree with TRBD2. Germline assignment: CDR1 SGDLS and CDR2 YYNGEE. The CDR3 sequence is 14 residues long. CDR3: CASSESGRLETRYF. For the CDR3, the DNA is TGTGCCAGCAGCGAGAGCGGGAGGTTGGAGACCCGGTACTTC. Using reference TRBV9 and TRBJ2-1 for the parts outside the CDR3, the full variable domain is DSGVTQTPKHLITATGQRVTLRCSPRSGDLSVYWYQQSLDQGLQFLIQYYNGEERAKGNILERFSAQQFPDLHSELNLSSLELGDSALYFCASSESGRLETRYFGPGTRLTVL.

This clonotype was detected many times. V usage is TRBV11-2 and J usage is TRBJ1-1, with D unclear. Germline V gene data show CDR1 as SGHAT and CDR2 as FQNNGV. The ends were cut back, 5 bases at V and 5 bases at J, with 15 bases in the middle. The CDR3 length is 14 residues. CDR3 protein: CASSPIFPGTEAFF. The DNA for the CDR3 is TGTGCCAGCAGCCCAATTTTCCCGGGGACTGAAGCTTTCTTT.

This clonotype was counted only a few times. This may arise from a read error, as a much more abundant clone is one base away. The chain employs TRBV12-3 or TRBV12-4 and TRBJ2-3, with unresolved D. The CDR3 consists of 14 residues. CDR3: CASSLASRADTRYF. In DNA form, the CDR3 reads TGTGCCAGCAGTTTAGCGTCCCGAGCAGATACGCGGTATTTT.

This rearrangement joins TRBV9 to TRBJ2-7, with TRBD1 as a possible D gene (5 bases). The CDR3 is 13 amino acids. Trimming removed 0 bases from V and 6 bases from J, with 10 bases in between. Looked up from germline, CDR1 is SGDLS and CDR2 is YYNGEE. In nucleotides, the CDR3 is TGTGCCAGCAGCGTAGTGGTCGACAGCGAGCAGTACTTC. It specifies CASSVVVDSEQYF.

Many counts were recorded for this clonotype. This chain links TRBV3-1 with TRBJ1-4; no firm D call. Per germline, CDR1 LGHDT and CDR2 YNNKEL (reference sequence). The ends were cut back, 5 bases at V and 8 bases at J, with 6 bases in the middle. The CDR3 has 11 amino acids. CDR3 region: CASSSVEKLFF. DNA of the CDR3: TGTGCCAGCAGCTCCGTAGAAAAACTGTTTTTT.

This clonotype occurred many times. The rearrangement uses TRBV19 and TRBJ2-5; 14 bases match TRBD2. Trimming took 5 bases from V and 0 from J; bases not matched to a gene: 2. In germline, CDR1 is LNHDA, CDR2 SQIVND (reference sequence). This CDR3 comprises 16 residues. The CDR3 DNA sequence: TGTGCCAGTAGTGGGACTAGCGGGGGCAACCAAGAGACCCAGTACTTC. Translating gives CASSGTSGGNQETQYF.

This clonotype occurred many times. The V gene is TRBV19, the J gene TRBJ1-1; D is ambiguous. Trimming stripped 4 bases from V and 11 bases from J, with 14 bases between. CDR3 length: 12 residues. In germline, CDR1 is LNHDA, CDR2 SQIVND (reference sequence). The CDR3 DNA sequence: TGTGCCAGTAGTAACGACCCGCGGGAGGCTTTCTTT. It is translated as CASSNDPREAFF.

About this clonotype itself: Given a much more abundant clone one base away, this may be a read error. The chain recombines TRBV11-2 with TRBJ2-7; D is possibly TRBD1 or TRBD2 (5 bases each). The CDR3 is 16 amino acids. Between the trimmed V and J ends, which lost 2 bases and 3 bases, there was a span of 17 bases. The germline V gene encodes CDR1 SGHAT and CDR2 FQNNGV. CDR3 nucleotide sequence: TGTGCCAGCAGCTTAAACCCGGGACCTCCTATCTACGAGCAGTACTTC. This sequence encodes CASSLNPGPPIYEQYF.

This clonotype occurred many times. The rearrangement joins TRBV11-3 to TRBJ2-1, with TRBD2 identical over 8 bases. The CDR3 runs to 14 residues. The germline CDR1 and CDR2 sequences are SGHNT and YENEEA. V gave up 4 bases and J gave up 5 bases; unmatched junction bases: 4. CDR3 bases: TGTGCCAGCAGCTCTAGCGGGCCCGACAATGAGCAGTTCTTC. It yields the protein CASSSSGPDNEQFF. Complete variable domain (other parts from reference TRBV11-3 and TRBJ2-1): EAGVVQSPRYKIIEKKQPVAFWCNPISGHNTLYWYLQNLGQGPELLIRYENEEAVDDSQLPKDRFSAERLKGVDSTLKIQPAELGDSAVYLCASSSSGPDNEQFFGPGTRLTVL.

This CDR3 reads CASSPWGDGIYNEQFF. The CDR3 region has the DNA TGTGCCAGCAGCCCGTGGGGGGACGGTATCTACAATGAGCAGTTCTTC. The V call is TRBV7-2, the J call TRBJ2-1; D might be TRBD2 (6 bases). Germline V lookup: CDR1 SGHTA, CDR2 FQGNSA. The germline V and J ends were trimmed by 5 bases and 3 bases, with 17 bases remaining between them. The CDR3 is made up of 16 amino acids.

This clonotype was recorded at least ten times. The V gene is TRBV9, the J gene TRBJ1-1; possibly TRBD1 for D (5 bases). V lost 0 bases to trimming and J lost 5 bases, with 8 bases between them. Germline V gene lookup returns CDR1 SGDLS and CDR2 YYNGEE. This CDR3 spans 13 amino acids. The CDR3 DNA follows: TGTGCCAGCAGCGTAGGGGGGTGGACTGAAGCTTTCTTT. Protein product: CASSVGGWTEAFF.

In this sample, this clonotype turned up many times. This rearrangement joins TRBV29-1 to TRBJ1-2; D is ambiguous. The CDR3 has 13 residues. V lost 2 bases and J lost 3, with 10 bases in between. Germline CDR1 reads SQVTM; CDR2 reads ANQGSEA. The CDR3 is CSVELGMDYGYTF. CDR3 bases: TGCAGCGTTGAACTTGGGATGGACTATGGCTACACCTTC.

The rearrangement uses TRBV9 and TRBJ2-7; 16 nucleotides line up with TRBD2. J lost 6 bases, V lost 0 bases, and 9 bases had no gene match. The length of the CDR3 is 18 residues. Per germline, CDR1 SGDLS and CDR2 YYNGEE. The CDR3 DNA sequence: TGTGCCAGCAGCGTAGAGGGGACTAGCGGGAGGGCCCGAAGCGAGCAGTACTTC. Its protein is CASSVEGTSGRARSEQYF.

The table lists this clonotype with a few counts. A much larger clone is a single base away; this may be a read error. CDR3 sequence reads: CASSRTGTSAYNEQLF. DNA for the CDR3: TGTGCCAGCAGCCGAACCGGGACTAGCGCCTACAATGAGCAGCTCTTC. The gene calls are TRBV5-6 and TRBJ2-1; 10 positions match TRBD2. The germline V gene has CDR1 SGHDT and CDR2 YYEEEE. The length of the CDR3 is 16 residues.

This clonotype was counted at least ten times. This rearrangement joins TRBV11-3 to TRBJ2-1; no firm D call. The germline V and J ends were trimmed by 5 bases and 0 bases, with 14 bases remaining between them. The germline V gene has CDR1 SGHNT and CDR2 YENEEA. The CDR3 length is 16 residues. CDR3 nucleotide sequence: TGTGCCAGCAGCCCTGAAGACTTAAGCTCCTACAATGAGCAGTTCTTC. As protein: CASSPEDLSSYNEQFF.

This chain connects TRBV19 to TRBJ2-1; 16 positions match TRBD2. This CDR3 contains 20 residues. Trimming cost V 2 bases and J 5 bases; bases outside gene matches: 12. Looked up from germline, CDR1 is LNHDA and CDR2 is SQIVND (reference sequence). CDR3 loop: CASSIPGLAGGPIPNNEQFF. CDR3 coding DNA: TGTGCCAGTAGTATACCGGGACTAGCGGGAGGGCCGATACCGAACAATGAGCAGTTCTTC.

This clonotype turned up a few times. The rearrangement uses TRBV15 and TRBJ2-3, with 8 bases matching TRBD1. CDR1 and CDR2 from the germline V gene are LNHNV and YYDKDF (reference sequence). The J segment lost 4 bases and the V segment lost 8 bases, leaving 14 bases of the junction unmatched. This CDR3 region has 16 residues. The CDR3 nucleotides are TGTGCCACCGCCCTGGGACAGGTGAGGTCCGCAGATACGCAGTATTTT. Its translation: CATALGQVRSADTQYF.

The chain couples TRBV6-2 or TRBV6-3 to TRBJ2-1, with TRBD2 identical over 7 bases. The trim removed 5 bases at V and 3 bases at J, leaving 19 bases unmatched. The CDR3 totals 19 residues. CDR1 MNHEY and CDR2 SVGEGT come from the germline V gene. DNA for the CDR3: TGTGCCAGCAGTGAAGATGATATCTTCGGGAGGTTTGTCTACAATGAGCAGTTCTTC. It is translated as CASSEDDIFGRFVYNEQFF.

This clonotype was detected ten times or more. The chain uses TRBV2 and TRBJ2-3; weak D call: TRBD1 (6 bases). V shed 7 bases and J shed 5 bases, with 19 bases lying between them. This CDR3 is built from 15 residues. CDR1 is SNHLY and CDR2 is FYNNEI in the germline V gene. The CDR3 protein is CASKGERRQEDTQYF. DNA of the CDR3: TGTGCCAGCAAGGGGGAGAGGCGGCAGGAAGATACGCAGTATTTT.

The table lists this clonotype with many counts. The CDR3 DNA is TGTGCCAGCAGACCGGACGGAGTCAAGGATACGCAGTATTTT. Residues: CASRPDGVKDTQYF. The chain employs TRBV6-1 and TRBJ2-3; D is uncertain. The V and J ends lost 6 bases and 6 bases respectively, with 16 bases between them. Germline CDR1 and CDR2: MNHNS and SASEGT. The CDR3 runs to 14 residues.

This clonotype was observed at least ten times. The chain is built from TRBV20-1 and TRBJ1-1, with D perhaps TRBD1 (6 bases). Germline CDR1 DFQATT, CDR2 SNEGSKA (reference sequence). The length of the CDR3 is 15 residues. V was pared by 4 bases and J by 0 bases, with 15 bases between. This CDR3 is CSATRGAPMNTEAFF. The CDR3, as DNA: TGCAGTGCTACCAGGGGCGCCCCGATGAACACTGAAGCTTTCTTT.

This chain joins TRBV28 and TRBJ1-1; D gene unclear. CDR1 and CDR2 (germline): MDHEN, SYDVKM. The CDR3 extends over 13 amino acids. With 5 bases removed from V and 1 base from J, the gap between germline ends came to 8 bases. The CDR3 region is CASSPDWNTEAFF. CDR3 bases: TGTGCCAGCAGTCCAGACTGGAACACTGAAGCTTTCTTT.